The TCR beta chain under discussion was sequenced for a study of blood T cell repertoires in COVID-19. The CDR3 is 15 amino acids. V lost 1 base and J 7 bases, leaving 11 bases between the germline ends. Germline V gene data show CDR1 as SNHLY and CDR2 as FYNNEI. The authors' processing: The assay estimated nucleated cells by amplifying reference gene primers. TCRdb's copy holds only in-frame clones and misses some; the assay was immunoSEQ multiplex PCR. The V and J calls and clone size were taken over from that table, and D and trimming were inferred from the DNA. The sample includes around 72,000 clones, under 90% of them seen just once.

Source material: peripheral blood. The V call is TRBV2, the J call TRBJ1-6, with D possibly TRBD1 on 5 matching bases. This TCR derives from a man aged 70 or older with active or convalescent COVID-19. The CDR3 DNA sequence: TGTGCCAGCAGTGAAGGTGGGGGGAGAAATTCACCCCTCCACTTT. Encoded protein: CASSEGGGRNSPLHF.